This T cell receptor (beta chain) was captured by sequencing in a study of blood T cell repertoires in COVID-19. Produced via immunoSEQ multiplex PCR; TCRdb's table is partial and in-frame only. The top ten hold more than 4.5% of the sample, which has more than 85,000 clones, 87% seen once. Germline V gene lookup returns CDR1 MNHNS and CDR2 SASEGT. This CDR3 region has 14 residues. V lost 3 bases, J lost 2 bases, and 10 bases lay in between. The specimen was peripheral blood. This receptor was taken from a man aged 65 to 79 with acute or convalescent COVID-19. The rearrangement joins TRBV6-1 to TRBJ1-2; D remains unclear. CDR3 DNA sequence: TGTGCCAGCAGTGATCGGCCGGGGAACTATGGCTACACCTTC. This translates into CASSDRPGNYGYTF.